This TCR beta chain was retrieved from a study of regulatory T cells in long-lasting Graves disease (dated by TCRdb to the early 2020s). Regarding the complete study: Antithyroid drugs had been taken for less than 3 months by newly diagnosed Graves' disease patients. Patients with persistent Graves' disease were compared with patients with newly diagnosed Graves' disease using TCR sequencing and RNA sequencing of peripheral blood. The study was conducted in China and was registered as a clinical trial. A total of roughly 33 samples underwent TCR sequencing: some 13 from persistent and about 20 from newly diagnosed Graves' disease patients. Results and caveats for the whole study, not just this receptor: Only the TCR beta chain was sequenced and analyzed. TRBV28, TRBJ1-2 and TRBJ2-5 were preferentially used in persistent disease, while TRBV20-1 and TRBJ2-1 were favored in newly diagnosed disease. Compared with newly diagnosed patients, persistent Graves' disease patients had lower TCR Shannon entropy and fewer highly expanded clones, which suggests clonal expansion. A larger number of public clonotypes was shared among persistent patients (around 2,500) than among newly diagnosed patients (roughly 970). Only peripheral blood was studied, because thyroid tissue, the primary lesion, was inaccessible. The authors noted that the small sample size was a limitation that may lower accuracy.

This clonotype came up many times. Its specific antigen is unknown. No base qualities exist here, and no much larger clone lies one base off it. From a lookup of the germline V gene, CDR1 and CDR2 are ENHRY and SYGVKD. V and J are truncated by 2 bases and 5 bases respectively, leaving an intervening sequence of 15 bases. The CDR3 numbers 15 residues from cysteine through phenylalanine. Only the CDR3 portion is preserved as DNA: 45 bases, with reading frame beginning at the first base. Libraries were constructed by multiplex PCR. The sequencing machine was an Illumina HiSeq 4000. To build TCR beta libraries, CDR3 regions were amplified by Arm-PCR using iRepertoire HTBI primers. Before sequencing, the PCR products underwent gel purification. The paper's data handling went like this. Gene usage analysis of CDR3 amino acid clonotypes relied on the 60 or so TRBV and 14 TRBJ segments identified across samples. COPE and FqMerger were used to merge the filtered high-quality paired reads into contigs. BLAST was used to align contigs to IMGT TRBV, TRBD and TRBJ reference genes, with CDR3 defined following IMGT. Clonotypes above 0.1% frequency were classified as highly expanded clones. Repertoire diversity was measured by Shannon entropy, and V-J evenness by the Gini coefficient. Clonotypes shared by more than one individual were considered public. The public reads were reprocessed in TCRdb via fastp at Q25 and MiXCR, keeping in-frame beta chains. Each entry is one CDR3 protein sequence, shown with its most common DNA and genes. These V and J calls are TCRdb output, not the study's own analysis. The sample contains approximately 210,000 distinct CDR3 sequences, about 18% of them found a single time. Approximately 20% of the sample is in the top ten clones.

This specimen's time point label, per the study, means: newly diagnosed GD, antithyroid drugs for less than 3 months. For both TCR sequencing and RNA sequencing, RNA was extracted from PBMCs using TRIzol. The diagnosis of Graves' disease followed American Thyroid Association guidelines. Patients for the study were recruited at an endocrinology department in Xi'an, China. Each patient gave 7 to 9.5 milliliters of peripheral blood, collected in an EDTA anticoagulant tube. Ficoll Paque Plus density gradient separation was used to isolate PBMCs, and no additional T cell sorting was done. An Agilent 2100 Bioanalyzer and agarose gel were used to check RNA quality, and a NanoDrop 2000 was used to measure RNA concentration.

Sequencing used peripheral blood mononuclear cells (PBMCs), obtained at new diagnosis, from a patient treated with antithyroid drugs. The sequence links TRBV10-3 to TRBJ1-1, with no confident D gene call. This TCR was recovered from a female donor with Graves disease. The CDR3 reads as follows: CAISETAHPGTEAFF. In nucleotide form, the sequence is TGTGCCATCAGTGAGACAGCACACCCGGGAACTGAAGCTTTCTTT.